This T cell receptor beta chain was profiled in a study of T cells in Graves' hyperthyroidism and ophthalmopathy. Whole-study results and caveats: Blood shared most expanded thyroid clonotypes above 0.001.

RNA transcripts provided the source from which TCR beta CDR3 regions were amplified. In the first-round RT-PCR of the TCR CDR3, the HTBI primer set was used. TCRdb processed the multiplex PCR reads anew with MiXCR; each CDR3 protein has one entry. The repertoire holds roughly 380,000 distinct CDR3 sequences, with over 11% as singletons. V dropped 3 bases and J dropped 1 base, with 7 bases sitting between them. The CDR3 is 14 amino acids. Germline V gene sequence: CDR1 LGHNT, CDR2 FRNRAP. In regard to this clonotype: Its matching antigen is unknown.

Sequencing was done on a sample of blood. This sequence was found in a woman aged 60-75 years with Graves' hyperthyroidism. This chain connects TRBV12-5 to TRBJ1-5, with D uncertain. CDR3 DNA sequence: TGTGCTAGTGGTTTTAGCGGGAGCAATCAGCCCCAGCATTTT. It specifies CASGFSGSNQPQHF.